This T cell receptor beta chain was captured by sequencing in a study of cytomegalovirus exposure and HLA in healthy donors. Findings of the study overall: Previous analysis showed most TCR beta V segments were productive about 90% or about 30% of the time.

Researchers ran the PCR with 60 Vbeta and 13 Jbeta primers. The table came from immunoSEQ multiplex PCR; TCRdb's copy has only in-frame clones and leaves some out. The sample yields roughly 160,000 clones, 75% to 90% seen once. As concerns this clone: Its antigen is unknown.

This TCR derives from a male donor in good health and CMV-seronegative. The sequenced sample consisted of PBMCs.

The CDR3 here is CASSTRDMNEKLFF. The CDR3 nucleotides read TGCGCCAGCAGCACCAGAGACATGAATGAAAAACTGTTTTTT. The rearrangement uses TRBV5-1 and TRBJ1-4; D is unresolved. This CDR3 contains 14 residues. The germline V gene encodes CDR1 SGHRS and CDR2 YFSETQ. Trimming left V 4 bases short and J 5 bases short, with 12 bases between.